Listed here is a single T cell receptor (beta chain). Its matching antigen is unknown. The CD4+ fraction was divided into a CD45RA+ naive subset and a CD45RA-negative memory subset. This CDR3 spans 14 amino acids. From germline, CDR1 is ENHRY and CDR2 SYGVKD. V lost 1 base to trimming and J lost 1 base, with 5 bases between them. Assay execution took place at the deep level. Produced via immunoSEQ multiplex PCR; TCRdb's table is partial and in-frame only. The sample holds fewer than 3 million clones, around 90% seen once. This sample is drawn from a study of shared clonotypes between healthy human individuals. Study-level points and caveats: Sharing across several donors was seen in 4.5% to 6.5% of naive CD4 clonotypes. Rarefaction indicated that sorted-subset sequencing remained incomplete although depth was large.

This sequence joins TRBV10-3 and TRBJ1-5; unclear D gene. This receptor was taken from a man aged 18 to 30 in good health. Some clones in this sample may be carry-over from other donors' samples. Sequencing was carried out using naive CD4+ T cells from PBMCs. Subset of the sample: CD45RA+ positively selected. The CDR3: CAISEYVSNQPQHF. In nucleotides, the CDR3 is TGTGCCATCAGTGAGTACGTCAGCAATCAGCCCCAGCATTTT.